This T cell receptor beta chain was obtained from a study of metastatic and nonmetastatic thyroid tumors. This clone is deemed medium-sized. The ends were cut back, 1 base at V and 5 bases at J, with 2 bases in the middle. There are 11 residues in the CDR3. The germline V gene encodes CDR1 MNHNS and CDR2 SASEGT. Nobody among the patients had been given any treatment before thyroid surgery. TCRdb re-called the PCR reads through MiXCR. The sample lists about 10,000 clones; 10% to 15% were seen once. The J gene is TRBJ1-2, the V gene TRBV6-1, with D unresolved. Sequenced input: blood. The sequence was collected from a female donor with papillary thyroid cancer or a benign thyroid nodule (not recorded which). Some clones in this sample may be carry-over from other donors' samples. CDR3 nucleotide sequence: TGTGCCAGCAGTGAAGGGTATGGCTACACCTTC. Translating it yields CASSEGYGYTF.